This T cell receptor (beta chain) is drawn from a study of blood T cell repertoires in COVID-19 (dated by TCRdb to the early 2020s). Regarding the complete study: Collaborator samples came from the United States, Italy and Spain and covered acute and convalescent phases of COVID-19. The prospective study material was composed of cDNA or gDNA derived from T cells, B-cell-depleted T cells, or PBMCs. The dataset comprised deeply sampled blood TCRbeta repertoires from subjects exposed to, actively infected with, or recovered from COVID-19. The repertoires were made available in a free public database intended to serve as a resource for research on the immune response to SARS-CoV-2. The samples were drawn from two sources: the first 160 participants of the ongoing ImmuneRACE study, and 1,000 to 1,500 subjects contributed by 6 global collaborators. Nearly every sample came with metadata listing a de-identified subject ID, COVID-19 status, age in years and sex. HLA class I and class II types, where available, came from metadata supplied by the sample provider rather than from assay-based typing.

Points on this clone: Its antigen has not been determined. One base away there is no much larger clone; base qualities are not given.

In the prospective study, participants were about 18 to 95 years old, resided in about two dozen geographic areas of the United States, and were enrolled through a virtual design. Cohort assignment in the prospective study relied on participant-reported clinical history from a screening survey and a study questionnaire. Exposed participants had been in contact, within 2 weeks of entering the study, with a person who had a PCR-confirmed or clinician-diagnosed case of COVID-19. Mobile phlebotomists in the prospective study collected whole blood, serum and a nasopharyngeal or oropharyngeal swab from every participant. Over a roughly two-month period, participants in the prospective study had the option of providing additional blood draws and questionnaires. Prospective study blood samples were shipped either frozen or at room temperature before DNA extraction. The CDR3 spans 12 residues, from the cysteine through the phenylalanine. The kept DNA is CDR3 alone, 36 bases in frame from the first base. V is pared back by 3 bases and J by 7 bases, with 7 bases lying between the germline termini.

The immunoSEQ Assay, a bias-controlled multiplex PCR, was used to amplify TCRbeta CDR3 regions from genomic DNA. Per the authors' processing: Nucleated cell counts per sample were estimated from amplification of reference gene primers within the assay. To quantify the absolute abundance of each unique TCRbeta CDR3 rearrangement, sequence reads were collapsed and filtered. For each sample, productive Simpson clonality was calculated by taking the square root of Simpson's diversity index across productive rearrangements. Sourced from immuneACCESS, this table was stored by TCRdb with only in-frame sequences that have V and J called. A share of the clones is absent; for the studies checked, an unresolved V gene accounts for under half, and the remainder has no known explanation. The V and J calls and clone size are taken from that table; D and trimming were inferred from the DNA. The sample table contains around 190,000 clones; only one count was recorded for 84% of them. 3% to 3.5% of the sample rests with the top ten.

The paper's findings and limits, for the study overall: The quantity of clinical and demographic metadata differed by source and by participant and was supplied without curation.

The rearranged chain carries TRBV12-3 or TRBV12-4 and TRBJ2-1, and perhaps TRBD1 as D gene, on 5 matching bases. The sequence was collected from a woman aged 30 to 39 who had been exposed to COVID-19. The sample taken for sequencing was PBMCs or T cells enriched from blood (not recorded which). The CDR3 protein: CASSFQGNEQFF. The nucleotide sequence reads TGTGCCAGCAGTTTTCAGGGAAATGAGCAGTTCTTC.